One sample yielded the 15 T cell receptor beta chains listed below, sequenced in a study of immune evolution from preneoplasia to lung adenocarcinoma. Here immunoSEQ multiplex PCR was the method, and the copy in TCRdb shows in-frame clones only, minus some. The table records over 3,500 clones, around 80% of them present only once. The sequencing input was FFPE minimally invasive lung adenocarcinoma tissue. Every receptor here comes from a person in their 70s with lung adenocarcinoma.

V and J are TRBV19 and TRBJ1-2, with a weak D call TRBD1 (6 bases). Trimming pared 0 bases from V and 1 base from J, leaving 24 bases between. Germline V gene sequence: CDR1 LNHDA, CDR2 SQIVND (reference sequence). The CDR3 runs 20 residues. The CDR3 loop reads CASSIDTYYSQGTVNYGYTF. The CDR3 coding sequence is TGTGCCAGTAGTATAGATACCTATTATTCTCAGGGGACCGTTAACTATGGCTACACCTTC.

The CDR3 DNA follows: TGTGCCAGCAGTCCTGGACAGGGCACTGAAGCTTTCTTT. Translation: CASSPGQGTEAFF. The chain recombines TRBV6-5 with TRBJ1-1; 8 bases are shared with TRBD1. The V gene end was trimmed by 5 bases and the J gene end by 4 bases; junction bases not matched to a gene: 3. The CDR3 extends over 13 amino acids. CDR1 is MNHEY and CDR2 is SVGAGI in the germline V gene.

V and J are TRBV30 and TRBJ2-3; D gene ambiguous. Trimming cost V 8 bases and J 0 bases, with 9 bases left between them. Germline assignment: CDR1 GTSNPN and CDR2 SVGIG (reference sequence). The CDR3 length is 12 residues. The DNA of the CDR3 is TGTGCCGGAAGACTGAGCACAGATACGCAGTATTTT. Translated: CAGRLSTDTQYF.

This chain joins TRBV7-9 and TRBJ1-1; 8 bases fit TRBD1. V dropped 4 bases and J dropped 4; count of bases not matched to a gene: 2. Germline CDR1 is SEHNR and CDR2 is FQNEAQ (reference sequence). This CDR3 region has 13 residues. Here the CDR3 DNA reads TGTGCCAGCAGCTGGACAGGGACCACTGAAGCTTTCTTT. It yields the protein CASSWTGTTEAFF. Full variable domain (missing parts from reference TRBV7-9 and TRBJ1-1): DTGVSQNPRHKITKRGQNVTFRCDPISEHNRLYWYRQTLGQGPEFLTYFQNEAQLEKSRLLSDRFSAERPKGSFSTLEIQRTEQGDSAMYLCASSWTGTTEAFFGQGTRLTVV.

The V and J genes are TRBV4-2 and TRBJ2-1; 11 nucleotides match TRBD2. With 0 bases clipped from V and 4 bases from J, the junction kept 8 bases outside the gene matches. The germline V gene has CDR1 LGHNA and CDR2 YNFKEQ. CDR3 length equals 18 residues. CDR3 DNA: TGTGCCAGCAGCCAAGAGGGGGGACTAGCGGTAACATACAATGAGCAGTTCTTC. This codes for CASSQEGGLAVTYNEQFF.

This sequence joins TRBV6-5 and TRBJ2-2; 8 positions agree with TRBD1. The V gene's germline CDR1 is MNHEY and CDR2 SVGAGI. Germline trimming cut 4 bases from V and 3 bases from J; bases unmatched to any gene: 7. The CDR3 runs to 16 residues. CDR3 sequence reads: CASSWGQAVYTGELFF. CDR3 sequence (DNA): TGTGCCAGCAGTTGGGGACAGGCCGTATACACCGGGGAGCTGTTTTTT.

CDR3 coding DNA: TGTGCCAGCAGCTCGACAGGGATAAGCGGCTACACCTTC. This sequence encodes CASSSTGISGYTF. The V call is TRBV7-8, the J call TRBJ1-2; 7 nucleotides agree with TRBD1. The CDR3 extends over 13 amino acids. Losses at the gene ends were 4 bases for V and 8 bases for J; bases not matched to a gene: 7. Germline loops: CDR1 SGHVS, CDR2 FQNEAQ.

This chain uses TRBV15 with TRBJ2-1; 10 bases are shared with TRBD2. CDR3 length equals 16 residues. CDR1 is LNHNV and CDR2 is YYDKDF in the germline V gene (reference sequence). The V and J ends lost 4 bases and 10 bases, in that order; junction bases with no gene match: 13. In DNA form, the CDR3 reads TGTGCCACCAGCAAGGGGACTAGCGACCACCTAGGCGAGCAGTTCTTC. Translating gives CATSKGTSDHLGEQFF.

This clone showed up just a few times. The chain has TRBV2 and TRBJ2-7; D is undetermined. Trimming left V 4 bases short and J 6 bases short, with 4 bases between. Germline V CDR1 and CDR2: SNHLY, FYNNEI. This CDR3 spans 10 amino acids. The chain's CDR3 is CASSGVEQYF. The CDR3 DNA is TGTGCCAGCAGTGGGGTCGAGCAGTACTTC.

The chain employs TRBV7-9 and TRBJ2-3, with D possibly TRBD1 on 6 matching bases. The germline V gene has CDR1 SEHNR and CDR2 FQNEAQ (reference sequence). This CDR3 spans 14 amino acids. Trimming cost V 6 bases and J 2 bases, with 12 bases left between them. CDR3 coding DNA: TGTGCCAGCAGACTAGGGGGTACCACAGATACGCAGTATTTT. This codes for CASRLGGTTDTQYF.

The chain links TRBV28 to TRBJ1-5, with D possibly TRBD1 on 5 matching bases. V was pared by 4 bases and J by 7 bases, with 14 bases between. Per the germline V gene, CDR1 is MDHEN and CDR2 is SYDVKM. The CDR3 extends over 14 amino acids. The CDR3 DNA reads TGTGCCAGCAGTTCGGCCCAGGGTAGGCAGCCCCAGCATTTT. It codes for CASSSAQGRQPQHF. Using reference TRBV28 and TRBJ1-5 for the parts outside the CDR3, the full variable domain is DVKVTQSSRYLVKRTGEKVFLECVQDMDHENMFWYRQDPGLGLRLIYFSYDVKMKEKGDIPEGYSVSREKKERFSLILESASTNQTSMYLCASSSAQGRQPQHFGDGTRLSIL.

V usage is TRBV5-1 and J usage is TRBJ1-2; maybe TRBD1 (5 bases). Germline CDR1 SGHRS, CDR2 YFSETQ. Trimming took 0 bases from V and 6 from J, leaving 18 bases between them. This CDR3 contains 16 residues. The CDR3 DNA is TGCGCCAGCAGCTTGGCTGGCAGGGTGGTCGAGGATGGCTACACCTTC. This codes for CASSLAGRVVEDGYTF.

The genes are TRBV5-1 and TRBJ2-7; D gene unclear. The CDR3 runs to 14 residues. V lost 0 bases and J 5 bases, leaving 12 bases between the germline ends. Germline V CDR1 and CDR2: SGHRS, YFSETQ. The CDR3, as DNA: TGCGCCAGCAGCTTGGGGAGTACGGGCGACGAGCAGTACTTC. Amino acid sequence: CASSLGSTGDEQYF.

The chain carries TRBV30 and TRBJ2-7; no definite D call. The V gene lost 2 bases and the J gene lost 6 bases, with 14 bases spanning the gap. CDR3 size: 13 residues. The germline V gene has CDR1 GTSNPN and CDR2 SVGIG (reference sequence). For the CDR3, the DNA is TGTGCCTGGAGTCCACCATATGGCGGCGAGCAGTACTTC. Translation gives CAWSPPYGGEQYF.

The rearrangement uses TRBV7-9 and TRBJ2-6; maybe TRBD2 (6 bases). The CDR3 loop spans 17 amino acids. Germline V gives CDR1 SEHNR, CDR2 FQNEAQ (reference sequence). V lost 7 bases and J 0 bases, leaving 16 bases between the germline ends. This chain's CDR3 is CASTTGLIISGANVLTF. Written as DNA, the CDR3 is TGTGCCAGCACCACGGGACTTATAATCTCTGGGGCCAACGTCCTGACTTTC.